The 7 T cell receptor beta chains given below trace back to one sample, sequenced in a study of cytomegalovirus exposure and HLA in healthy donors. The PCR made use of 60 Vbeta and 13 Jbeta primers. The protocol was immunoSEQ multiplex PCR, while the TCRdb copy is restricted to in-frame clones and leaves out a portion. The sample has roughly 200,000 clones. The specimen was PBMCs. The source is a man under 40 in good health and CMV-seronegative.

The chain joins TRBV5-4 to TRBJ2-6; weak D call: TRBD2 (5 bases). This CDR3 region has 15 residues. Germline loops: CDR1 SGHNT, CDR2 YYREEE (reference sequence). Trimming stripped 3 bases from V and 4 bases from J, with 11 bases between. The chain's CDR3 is CASSWGDFGANVLTF. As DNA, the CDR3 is TGTGCCAGCAGCTGGGGAGACTTCGGGGCCAACGTCCTGACTTTC.

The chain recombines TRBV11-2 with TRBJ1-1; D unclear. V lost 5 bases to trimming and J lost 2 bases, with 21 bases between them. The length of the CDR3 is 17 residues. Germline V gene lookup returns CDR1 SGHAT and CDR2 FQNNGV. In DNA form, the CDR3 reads TGTGCCAGCAGCCCCCCCCCAGGATCCGAACGTAACACTGAAGCTTTCTTT. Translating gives CASSPPPGSERNTEAFF. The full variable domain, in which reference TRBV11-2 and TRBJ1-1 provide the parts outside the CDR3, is EAGVAQSPRYKIIEKRQSVAFWCNPISGHATLYWYQQILGQGPKLLIQFQNNGVVDDSQLPKDRFSAERLKGVDSTLKIQPAKLEDSAVYLCASSPPPGSERNTEAFFGQGTRLTVV.

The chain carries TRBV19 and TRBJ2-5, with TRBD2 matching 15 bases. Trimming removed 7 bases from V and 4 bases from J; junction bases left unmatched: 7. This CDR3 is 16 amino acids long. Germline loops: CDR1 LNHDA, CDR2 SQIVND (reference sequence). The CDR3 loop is CASKAGLAGGRETQYF. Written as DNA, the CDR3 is TGTGCCAGTAAAGCTGGACTAGCGGGGGGGCGAGAGACCCAGTACTTC.

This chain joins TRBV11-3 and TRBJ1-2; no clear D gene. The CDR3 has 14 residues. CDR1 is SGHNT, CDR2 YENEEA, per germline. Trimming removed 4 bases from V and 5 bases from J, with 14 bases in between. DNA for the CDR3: TGTGCCAGCAGCTCCCTCGATGGGAGGTATGGCTACACCTTC. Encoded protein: CASSSLDGRYGYTF.

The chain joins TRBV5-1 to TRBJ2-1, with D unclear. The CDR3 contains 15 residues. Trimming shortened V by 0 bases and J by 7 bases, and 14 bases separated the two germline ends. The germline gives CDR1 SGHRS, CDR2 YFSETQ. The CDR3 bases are TGCGCCAGCAGCTTGGTGGCGGCACCTAGTAATGAGCAGTTCTTC. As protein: CASSLVAAPSNEQFF. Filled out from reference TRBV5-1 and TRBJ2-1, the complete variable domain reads KAGVTQTPRYLIKTRGQQVTLSCSPISGHRSVSWYQQTPGQGLQFLFEYFSETQRNKGNFPGRFSGRQFSNSRSEMNVSTLELGDSALYLCASSLVAAPSNEQFFGPGTRLTVL.

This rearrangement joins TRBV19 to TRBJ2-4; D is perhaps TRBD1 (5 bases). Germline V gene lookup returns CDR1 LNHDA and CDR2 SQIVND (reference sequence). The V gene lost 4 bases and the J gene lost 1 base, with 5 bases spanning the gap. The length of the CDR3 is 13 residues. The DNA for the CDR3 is TGTGCCAGTAGTACAGGGGCCAAAAACATTCAGTACTTC. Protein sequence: CASSTGAKNIQYF.

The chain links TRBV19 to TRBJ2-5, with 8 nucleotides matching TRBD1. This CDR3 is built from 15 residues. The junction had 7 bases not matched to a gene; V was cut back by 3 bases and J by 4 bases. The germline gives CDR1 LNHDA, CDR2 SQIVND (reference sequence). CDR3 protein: CASSILHGTGETQYF. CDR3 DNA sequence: TGTGCCAGTAGTATCCTCCACGGGACAGGAGAGACCCAGTACTTC.